This TCR beta chain originates from a study of blood T cell repertoires in COVID-19. Study information: The United States, Italy and Spain provided the acute and convalescent COVID-19 samples. T cells, B-cell-depleted T cells, or PBMCs provided the cDNA or gDNA that served as material.

Original methodology: Scientists estimated how many nucleated cells there were by amplifying reference gene primers. Using immunoSEQ multiplex PCR, the repertoire was profiled, and TCRdb retains in-frame clones only, with some absent. V, J and clone size are taken as reported in that table, and D and trimming were inferred from the DNA itself. The table includes about 83,000 clones, approximately 78% detected once. V was pared by 4 bases and J by 0 bases, with 6 bases of the junction left unmatched. The CDR3 has 16 amino acids. Germline CDR1 reads LGHDT; CDR2 reads YNNKEL (reference sequence). This clone was found once.

The chain couples TRBV3-1 (or the pseudogene TRBV3-2) to TRBJ1-3; 7 nucleotides match TRBD1. The sequenced sample was peripheral blood. The TCR comes from a woman over 75 with acute or convalescent COVID-19. CDR3 loop: CASSRQGGTSGNTIYF. CDR3 coding DNA: TGTGCCAGCAGCCGGCAGGGGGGAACCTCTGGAAACACCATATATTTT.